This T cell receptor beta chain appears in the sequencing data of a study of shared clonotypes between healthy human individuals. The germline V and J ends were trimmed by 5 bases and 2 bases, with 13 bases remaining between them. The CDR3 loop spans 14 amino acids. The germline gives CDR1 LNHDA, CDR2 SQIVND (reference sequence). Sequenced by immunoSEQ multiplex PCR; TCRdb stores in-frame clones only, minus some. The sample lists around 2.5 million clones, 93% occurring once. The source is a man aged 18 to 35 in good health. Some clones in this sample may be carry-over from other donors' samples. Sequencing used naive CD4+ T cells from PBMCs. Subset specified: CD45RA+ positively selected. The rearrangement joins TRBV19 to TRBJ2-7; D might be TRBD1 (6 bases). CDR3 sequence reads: CASSEQGPPYEQYF. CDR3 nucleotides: TGTGCCAGTAGTGAACAGGGTCCACCCTACGAGCAGTACTTC.